The 32 T cell receptor beta chains below were found in one sample sequenced in a study of blood T cells in healthy people across ages (dated by TCRdb to between 2015 and 2016). The library came from 5' RACE. The listed sequencing device is Illumina HiSeq 2500. A second roughly 7 to 12 cycle PCR used a sample-barcoded 5' primer and a J-beta primer mix. Clones were called with MiXCR by TCRdb after fastp trimmed the public reads at Q25, and only in-frame beta chains were retained. CDR3 protein duplicates are merged, each entry listing the most common genes and DNA. The sample profile shows about 620,000 distinct CDR3 sequences; over 40% of them were found once. The top ten constitute roughly 13% of the sample. Material for sequencing was blood. These receptors came from a woman older than 75 in good health.

V gene TRBV28 combines with J gene TRBJ2-7, with D possibly matching TRBD2 (6 bases). In germline, CDR1 is MDHEN, CDR2 SYDVKM. The CDR3 contains 17 residues. The V end was cut by 5 bases, the J end by 7 bases, with 27 bases between. The CDR3 sequence: CASSPSQGGVALGEQYF. The CDR3 nucleotides read TGTGCCAGCAGTCCTAGCCAGGGAGGAGTAGCGCTGGGGGAGCAGTACTTC.

This clonotype was seen at least ten times. The rearrangement links TRBV6-6 to TRBJ1-2, with D unresolved. V was trimmed by 2 bases and J by 7 bases, leaving 11 bases between them. The CDR3 is 13 amino acids. Looked up from germline, CDR1 is MNHNY and CDR2 is SVGAGI (reference sequence). The CDR3 nucleotides are TGTGCCAGCAGTTACGGTCCCAATTCTGGCTACACCTTC. Protein sequence: CASSYGPNSGYTF.

This clonotype has just a few counts. Just one base apart from a much larger clone, this may be a read error. This chain joins TRBV5-1 and TRBJ2-1; tentative D call: TRBD2 (5 bases). This CDR3 has 14 amino acids. The germline V gene has CDR1 SGHRS and CDR2 YFSETQ. Deletions cut 4 bases from V and 9 bases from J, with 17 bases between. CDR3 amino acids: CASSVAPSPSEQFF. The CDR3 bases are TGCGCCAGCAGCGTGGCACCTAGCCCAAGTGAGCAGTTCTTC.

This clonotype was detected many times. V and J are TRBV2 and TRBJ1-4, with a tentative D call TRBD1 (6 bases). The CDR3 length is 14 residues. The V gene's germline CDR1 is SNHLY and CDR2 FYNNEI. V lost 6 bases, J lost 5 bases, and 13 bases lay in between. For the CDR3, the DNA is TGTGCCAGCAGAAGACAGGAGTCGAATGAAAAACTGTTTTTT. This encodes CASRRQESNEKLFF.

Ten or more counts support this clonotype. The rearrangement uses TRBV28 and TRBJ2-5, with 10 bases identical to TRBD1. This CDR3 is 14 amino acids long. CDR1 MDHEN and CDR2 SYDVKM come from the germline V gene. V lost 5 bases and J lost 0; bases outside the gene matches: 0. CDR3 loop: CASSGQGDQETQYF. Written as DNA, the CDR3 is TGTGCCAGCAGTGGACAGGGGGACCAAGAGACCCAGTACTTC.

Worth noting for this clonotype: Possible read error: a much larger clone is one base away. V usage is TRBV20-1 and J usage is TRBJ2-3; TRBD1 aligns across 10 bases. Germline V CDR1 and CDR2: DFQATT, SNEGSKA (reference sequence). This CDR3 has 14 residues. The CDR3 reads CNAPRTGGRDTQYF. The CDR3 bases are TGCAATGCTCCACGGACAGGGGGGCGGGATACGCAGTATTTT.

The rearrangement uses TRBV9 and TRBJ1-5, with a tentative D call TRBD1 (5 bases). V lost 7 bases, J lost 0 bases, and 8 bases lay in between. Germline lookup yields CDR1 SGDLS and CDR2 YYNGEE. The CDR3 is made up of 13 amino acids. The CDR3 DNA sequence: TGTGCCAGCGGGACGGATAGCAATCAGCCCCAGCATTTT. Translating gives CASGTDSNQPQHF.

Notes on this clonotype: With a much larger clone just one base away, this may be a read error. The chain joins TRBV12-3 or TRBV12-4 to TRBJ1-5; D gene unclear. Trimming pared 3 bases from V and 9 bases from J, leaving 18 bases between. The CDR3 runs to 15 residues. The CDR3 sequence: CASSFREGLDRPQHF. CDR3 DNA: TGTGCCAGCAGTTTCCGGGAAGGGTTGGATCGGCCCCAGCATTTT.

This clonotype has just a few counts. The V and J genes are TRBV2 and TRBJ2-5; no clear D gene. The length of the CDR3 is 10 residues. Trimming cost V 8 bases and J 11 bases, with 12 bases left between them. The germline gives CDR1 SNHLY, CDR2 FYNNEI. The CDR3 nucleotides read TGTGCCAGCGGACGAGGTGAGCAGTACTTC. Translation: CASGRGEQYF.

The V gene is TRBV7-3, the J gene TRBJ1-1; D gene ambiguous. Germline V gene sequence: CDR1 SGHTA, CDR2 FQGTGA. V lost 5 bases to trimming and J lost 1 base, with 8 bases between them. The length of the CDR3 is 13 residues. For the CDR3, the DNA is TGTGCCAGCAGCGTGGACCCGAACACTGAAGCTTTCTTT. Amino acid sequence: CASSVDPNTEAFF.

A remark on this clonotype: Germline and junction disagree at one end, which may indicate a read error. The J gene is TRBJ2-5, the V gene TRBV20-1; 8 bases line up with TRBD2. The DNA end is more similar to TRBJ2-1, so the J call may be wrong. The CDR3 length is 16 residues. CDR1 DFQATT and CDR2 SNEGSKA come from the germline V gene (reference sequence). DNA of the CDR3: TGCGGTGCTAGAGATCTGGGCGGGGGGAACCAAGAGACCCAGTTCTTC. Its translation is CGARDLGGGNQETQFF.

This clonotype was observed at least ten times. This chain uses TRBV2 with TRBJ2-7; D tentatively reads TRBD1 or TRBD2 (5 bases each). This CDR3 is 14 amino acids long. Germline values: CDR1 SNHLY, CDR2 FYNNEI. Trimming took off 4 bases at V and 1 base at J, with 11 bases between the two ends. CDR3 in amino acids: CASSAGRGSYEQYF. The CDR3 DNA reads as TGTGCCAGCAGTGCGGGAAGGGGTTCCTACGAGCAGTACTTC. The variable domain in full, with the rest retrieved from reference TRBV2 and TRBJ2-7, is EPEVTQTPSHQVTQMGQEVILRCVPISNHLYFYWYRQILGQKVEFLVSFYNNEISEKSEIFDDQFSVERPDGSNFTLKIRSTKLEDSAMYFCASSAGRGSYEQYFGPGTRLTVT.

This clonotype was seen more than once but under ten times. This chain connects TRBV7-3 to TRBJ2-3; 10 positions agree with TRBD2. Trimming took 5 bases from V and 3 from J; bases not matched to a gene: 11. CDR1 and CDR2 (germline): SGHTA, FQGTGA. The CDR3 totals 17 residues. The CDR3 coding sequence is TGTGCCAGCAGCCCTAGGAAGCGGGGGGGCCGAACAGATACGCAGTATTTT. This translates into CASSPRKRGGRTDTQYF.

V gene TRBV9 combines with J gene TRBJ1-1; perhaps TRBD1 as D (5 bases). The CDR3 spans 13 residues. Germline V gives CDR1 SGDLS, CDR2 YYNGEE. The germline V and J ends were trimmed by 0 bases and 10 bases, with 13 bases remaining between them. The CDR3 bases are TGTGCCAGCAGCGTAGGAGATGGGACGGCAGCTTTCTTT. This codes for CASSVGDGTAAFF.

In the case of this clonotype: Just one base apart from a much larger clone, this may be a read error. The chain's CDR3 is CASSLGVARGNSPLHF. The CDR3 DNA reads as TGTGCCAGCAGCTTGGGCGTGGCCAGGGGGAATTCACCCCTCCACTTT. The genes are TRBV7-2 and TRBJ1-6; TRBD1 matches at 7 bases. V lost 3 bases and J lost 7; bases outside the gene matches: 9. Germline lookup yields CDR1 SGHTA and CDR2 FQGNSA. The length of the CDR3 is 16 residues.

Note on this clonotype: A read error may be the cause here, since a much bigger clone is one base away. The chain links TRBV29-1 to TRBJ2-1, with D possibly matching TRBD1 (5 bases). This CDR3 region has 12 residues. Germline values: CDR1 SQVTM, CDR2 ANQGSEA. Trimming cost V 0 bases and J 11 bases, with 11 bases left between them. CDR3 sequence (DNA): TGCAGCGTTGAAGACGACAGCGATAAGCAGTTCTTC. The encoded protein is CSVEDDSDKQFF.

This clonotype has only one observation. This chain connects TRBV7-2 to TRBJ2-7, with TRBD2 matching 8 bases. Germline trimming cut 1 base from V and 1 base from J; bases unmatched to any gene: 15. This CDR3 region has 19 residues. Germline V gene data show CDR1 as SGHTA and CDR2 as FQGNSA. The CDR3 loop reads CASSLVGGRGVTKSYEQYF. The CDR3 nucleotides are TGTGCCAGCAGCTTAGTGGGGGGGCGGGGGGTAACTAAATCCTACGAGCAGTACTTC. The complete variable domain, with remaining parts taken from reference TRBV7-2 and TRBJ2-7, reads GAGVSQSPSNKVTEKGKDVELRCDPISGHTALYWYRQSLGQGLEFLIYFQGNSAPDKSGLPSDRFSAERTGGSVSTLTIQRTQQEDSAVYLCASSLVGGRGVTKSYEQYFGPGTRLTVT.

As to this clonotype: A much larger clone differs by one base, so this may be a read error. The chain links TRBV7-2 to TRBJ2-5; D gene unclear. This CDR3 is 14 amino acids long. Trimming left V 4 bases short and J 1 base short, with 10 bases between. Germline V CDR1 and CDR2: SGHTA, FQGNSA. CDR3: CASSSAFGQETQYF. CDR3 nucleotide sequence: TGTGCCAGCAGCTCCGCTTTTGGCCAAGAGACCCAGTACTTC.

As to this clonotype: At one end the junction does not follow the germline gene, possibly because of a read error. The V and J genes are TRBV29-1 and TRBJ2-3, with 8 bases fitting TRBD2. The length of the CDR3 is 14 residues. Germline assignment: CDR1 SQVTM and CDR2 ANQGSEA. The CDR3 loop is CSVGRGGLSDTRYF. CDR3 sequence (DNA): TGCAGCGTGGGACGGGGGGGGCTGTCAGATACGCGGTATTTT.

A word on this clonotype: A much larger clone differs from this one at a single base, so this may be a read error. The chain couples TRBV5-1 to TRBJ2-6, with unresolved D. Germline V gene lookup returns CDR1 SGHRS and CDR2 YFSETQ. This CDR3 is built from 17 residues. The CDR3 DNA reads TGCGCCCGCAGCTTGGAAGCAAGCAGCTCTGGGGCCAACGTCCTGACTTTC. Its protein is CARSLEASSSGANVLTF.

This clonotype was detected only a few times. A much larger clonotype is one base distant, so this may be a read error. The chain employs TRBV6-6 and TRBJ1-2; 10 bases are a match to TRBD1. This CDR3 is built from 18 residues. Germline lookup yields CDR1 MNHNY and CDR2 SVGAGI (reference sequence). V was pared by 0 bases and J by 2 bases, with 9 bases of the junction left unmatched. The DNA for the CDR3 is TGTGCCAGCAGTTACTCCGGGACAGGGGAAATTCTGAACTATGGCTACACCTTC. Translating it yields CASSYSGTGEILNYGYTF.

The chain couples TRBV3-1 to TRBJ2-5; D gene unclear. The V end was cut by 3 bases, the J end by 4 bases, with 27 bases between. The CDR3 is made up of 19 amino acids. In germline, CDR1 is LGHDT, CDR2 YNNKEL (reference sequence). The CDR3 is CASSHLRALFVSVRETQYF. The CDR3, as DNA: TGTGCCAGCAGCCACCTTCGGGCTCTATTCGTTAGTGTTAGAGAGACCCAGTACTTC.

As for this clonotype: A read error may be the cause here, since a much bigger clone is one base away. The chain is built from TRBV20-1 and TRBJ2-5, with 10 bases aligning to TRBD2. The CDR3 extends over 14 amino acids. Germline-derived CDR1 and CDR2 are DFQATT and SNEGSKA (reference sequence). After removal of 5 bases from V and 11 bases from J, the junction contained 14 bases not matched to a gene. CDR3 residues: CSARQREGYNEQYF. CDR3 coding DNA: TGCAGTGCTCGCCAGCGGGAGGGGTACAATGAGCAGTACTTC.

This clonotype has at least ten counts. The chain joins TRBV6-5 to TRBJ2-2; 7 bases are shared with TRBD2. Germline V gene sequence: CDR1 MNHEY, CDR2 SVGAGI. The CDR3 runs 14 residues. Trimming took 2 bases from V and 5 from J; bases not matched to a gene: 2. In DNA, the CDR3 is TGTGCCAGCAGTTACGGACTAGTGACCGGGGAGCTGTTTTTT. Translation gives CASSYGLVTGELFF.

As DNA, the CDR3 is TGTGCCAGCAGCCAAGAAAAGGCAGGGGGGGAGCTGTTTTTT. Translated: CASSQEKAGGELFF. The V call is TRBV4-2, the J call TRBJ2-2; a possible D gene is TRBD1 (5 bases). V lost 0 bases and J lost 8, with 10 bases in between. Per germline, CDR1 LGHNA and CDR2 YNFKEQ. The CDR3 has 14 residues.

V usage is TRBV14 and J usage is TRBJ1-2; D possibly corresponds to TRBD1 (6 bases). V was clipped by 1 base and J by 12 bases, with 15 bases between them. This CDR3 is 13 amino acids long. Germline V gene data show CDR1 as SGHDN and CDR2 as FVKESK. For the CDR3, the DNA is TGTGCCAGCAGCCAAGGAGGCAGGGGAGTCGACACCTTC. Residues: CASSQGGRGVDTF.

V and J are TRBV4-1 and TRBJ2-7; D might be TRBD1 (5 bases). Germline V CDR1 and CDR2: MGHRA, YSYEKL. The CDR3 covers 15 residues. V lost 0 bases and J lost 0, with 9 bases in between. CDR3 sequence (DNA): TGCGCCAGCAGCCAAGAACGACAGATCTCCTACGAGCAGTACTTC. Amino acids: CASSQERQISYEQYF.

The chain is built from TRBV5-1 and TRBJ2-5; no firm D call. The germline V gene encodes CDR1 SGHRS and CDR2 YFSETQ. The CDR3 is 14 residues long. The V end was cut by 1 base, the J end by 3 bases, with 10 bases between. CDR3 loop: CASSLSRQKETQYF. As DNA, the CDR3 is TGCGCCAGCAGCTTGTCGCGGCAAAAAGAGACCCAGTACTTC.

J is TRBJ1-2 and V is TRBV7-2, with TRBD1 identical over 8 bases. Germline values: CDR1 SGHTA, CDR2 FQGNSA. Unmatched junction bases numbered 7, after V lost 2 bases and J lost 8 bases. The CDR3 spans 14 residues. This chain's CDR3 is CASSLNQGAYGYTF. The CDR3 region has the DNA TGTGCCAGCAGCTTAAACCAGGGGGCTTACGGCTACACCTTC.

This chain connects TRBV29-1 to TRBJ2-7; TRBD2 might be the D (6 bases). The germline V gene encodes CDR1 SQVTM and CDR2 ANQGSEA. V lost 2 bases and J 1 base, leaving 12 bases between the germline ends. CDR3 length: 14 residues. The CDR3 is CSVERRGRSYEQYF. The CDR3 DNA is TGCAGCGTTGAAAGGAGGGGAAGATCCTACGAGCAGTACTTC.

This clonotype showed up just a few times. The V gene is TRBV20-1, the J gene TRBJ2-3, with 9 bases aligning to TRBD2. The CDR3 extends over 16 amino acids. Germline values: CDR1 DFQATT, CDR2 SNEGSKA (reference sequence). The CDR3 spells CSTSGLAGGGTDTQYF. CDR3 DNA: TGCAGCACAAGTGGGTTGGCGGGGGGGGGCACAGATACGCAGTATTTT.

This clonotype came up many times. The chain employs TRBV11-1 and TRBJ2-3, with D perhaps matching TRBD1 (6 bases). CDR3 length equals 16 residues. The germline CDR1 and CDR2 sequences are SGHAT and FQDESV (reference sequence). The V end was cut by 8 bases, the J end by 1 base, with 19 bases between. The CDR3 loop is CASAANGGGGTDTQYF. CDR3 coding DNA: TGTGCCAGCGCGGCGAATGGTGGGGGCGGCACAGATACGCAGTATTTT.